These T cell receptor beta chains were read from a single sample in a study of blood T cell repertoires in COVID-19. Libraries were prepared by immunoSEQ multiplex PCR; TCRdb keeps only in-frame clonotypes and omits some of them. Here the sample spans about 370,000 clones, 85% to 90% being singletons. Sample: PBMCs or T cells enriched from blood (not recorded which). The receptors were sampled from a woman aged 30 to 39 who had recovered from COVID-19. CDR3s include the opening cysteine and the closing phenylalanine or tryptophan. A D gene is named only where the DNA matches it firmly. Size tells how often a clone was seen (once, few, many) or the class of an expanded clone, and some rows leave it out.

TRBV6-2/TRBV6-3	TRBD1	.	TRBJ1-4	TGTGCCAGCAGTTACTTCGGACAGGGCCTTATCGGGGGTGAAAAACTGTTTTTT	CASSYFGQGLIGGEKLFF
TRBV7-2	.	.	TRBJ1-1	TGTGCCAGCAGCTTAGTCCGGGTCGGCTACACTGAAGCTTTCTTT	CASSLVRVGYTEAFF
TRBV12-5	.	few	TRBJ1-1	TGTGCTAGCCGACAACCGGGGGTTCCGTACGTTACTGAAGCTTTCTTT	CASRQPGVPYVTEAFF
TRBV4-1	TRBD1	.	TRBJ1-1	TGCGCCAGCAGCCAGCCCGGGACAGGGAGCCCTGAAGCTTTCTTT	CASSQPGTGSPEAFF
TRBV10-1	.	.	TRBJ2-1	TGCGCCAGCAGGGCCTCCGACAGGCCGAGCTACAATGAGCAGTTCTTC	CASRASDRPSYNEQFF
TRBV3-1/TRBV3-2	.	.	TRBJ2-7	TGTGCCAGCAGCCAAGAGGGCGGGAGGGGCACCGGGACAGGGGACGGGGAGCAGTACTTC	CASSQEGGRGTGTGDGEQYF
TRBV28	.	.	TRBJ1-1	TGTGCCAGCAGCCTGGGCTCTTACCCTTGGACTGAAGCTTTCTTT	CASSLGSYPWTEAFF
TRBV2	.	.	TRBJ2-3	TGTGCCAGCAGTGCGGGGGAGCATCCAGATACGCAGTATTTT	CASSAGEHPDTQYF
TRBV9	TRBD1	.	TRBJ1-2	TGTGCCAGCAGCGCGACAGGGGGCGCCTATGGCTACACCTTC	CASSATGGAYGYTF
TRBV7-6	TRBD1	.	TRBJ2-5	TGTGCCAGCGGCGAGGGGGACAGTTGGCAGACCCAGTACTTC	CASGEGDSWQTQYF
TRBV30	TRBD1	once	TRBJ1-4	TGTGCCTGGGGGACAGGGGGCAGGACTAATGAAAAACTGTTTTTT	CAWGTGGRTNEKLFF
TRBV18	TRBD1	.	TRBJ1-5	TGTGCCAGCTCACCTGAGAGGGGGCGCGAACAGCCCCAGCATTTT	CASSPERGREQPQHF
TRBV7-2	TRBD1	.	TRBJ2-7	TGTGCCAGCAGCTTAGCGGGACAGGGGGCAAGTTCCTACGAGCAGTACTTC	CASSLAGQGASSYEQYF
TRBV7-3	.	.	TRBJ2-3	TGTGCCAGCAGCGAAATTATGGGGCGGGACGGGGCATCAGATACGCAGTATTTT	CASSEIMGRDGASDTQYF
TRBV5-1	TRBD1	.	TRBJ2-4	TGCGCCAGCAGCTGGTATATTCCCGGGACAGGGGGTCGGGCCAAAAACATTCAGTACTTC	CASSWYIPGTGGRAKNIQYF
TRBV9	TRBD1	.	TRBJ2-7	TGTGCCAGCAGCGAGGGGGGACAGGGTAACTCCTACGAGCAGTACTTC	CASSEGGQGNSYEQYF
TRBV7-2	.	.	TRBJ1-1	TGTGCCAGCAGCTCACAGGGACTGAACACTGAAGCTTTCTTT	CASSSQGLNTEAFF
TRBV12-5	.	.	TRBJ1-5	TGTGCTAGTGCCCAGGGCCAGGGCGGCAATCAGCCCCAGCATTTT	CASAQGQGGNQPQHF
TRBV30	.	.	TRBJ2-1	TGTGCCTGGAGTCATCAGACTTTGCAGTTCTTC	CAWSHQTLQFF
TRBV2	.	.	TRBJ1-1	TGTGCCAGCAGTCCAGGGAAGAACACTGAAGCTTTCTTT	CASSPGKNTEAFF
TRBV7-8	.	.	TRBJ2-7	TGTGCCAGCAGCCTAACAAACGAGCAGTACTTC	CASSLTNEQYF
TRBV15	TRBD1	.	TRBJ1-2	TGTGCCACCAGCGGGACAGGGGGAACGGTCTATGGCTACACCTTC	CATSGTGGTVYGYTF
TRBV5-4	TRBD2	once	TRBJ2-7	TGTGCCAGCAGCGATGGGACTAGGGATCAATACGAGCAGTACTTC	CASSDGTRDQYEQYF
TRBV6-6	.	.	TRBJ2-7	TGTGCGAGCAGTTCTCAGGTCCGGCAGTACTTC	CASSSQVRQYF
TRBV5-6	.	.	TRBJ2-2	TGTGCCAGCAGCTTGGCTACCGGGGAGCTGTTTTTT	CASSLATGELFF
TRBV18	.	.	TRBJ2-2	TGTGCCAGCTCACCAAGGACAGCGAATACCGGGGAGCTGTTTTTT	CASSPRTANTGELFF
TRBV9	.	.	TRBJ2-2	TGTGCCAGCAGCGTAGCAGTCTCGGGTGCCACCGGGGAGCTGTTTTTT	CASSVAVSGATGELFF
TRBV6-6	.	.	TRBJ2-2	TGTGCCAGCACCAAATTTTCCGGGACTTCAACCGGGGAGCTGTTTTTT	CASTKFSGTSTGELFF
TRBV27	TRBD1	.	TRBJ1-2	TGTGCCAGCAGTTCCGGCCGGGACAGGCGATATGGCTACACCTTC	CASSSGRDRRYGYTF
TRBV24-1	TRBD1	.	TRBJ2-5	TGTGCCACCAGTGGGGACAGGGGGCGACAAGAGACCCAGTACTTC	CATSGDRGRQETQYF